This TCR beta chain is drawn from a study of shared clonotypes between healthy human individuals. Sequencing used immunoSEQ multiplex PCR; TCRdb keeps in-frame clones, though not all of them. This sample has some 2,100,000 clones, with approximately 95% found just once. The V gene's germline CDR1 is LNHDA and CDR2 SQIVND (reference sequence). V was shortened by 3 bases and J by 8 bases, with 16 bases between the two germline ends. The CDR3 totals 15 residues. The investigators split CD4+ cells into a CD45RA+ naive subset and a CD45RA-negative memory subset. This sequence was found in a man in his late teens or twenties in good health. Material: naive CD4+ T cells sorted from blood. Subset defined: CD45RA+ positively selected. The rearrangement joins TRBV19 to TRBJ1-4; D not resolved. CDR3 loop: CASSMLGSESEKLFF. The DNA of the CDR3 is TGTGCCAGTAGTATGCTCGGGAGTGAGAGCGAAAAACTGTTTTTT.